The 15 T cell receptor beta chains below all came from one sample that was sequenced in a study of long-term antiretroviral therapy in people with HIV. Running of the v3.0 immunoSEQ assay took place at survey level. Sequencing was performed with immunoSEQ multiplex PCR; in TCRdb, only in-frame clones are kept and a portion is missing. The sample lists more than 35,000 clones; roughly 94% were seen once. Sequencing used unsorted PBMCs, obtained 4.1 years after starting antiretroviral therapy. The receptors derive from a woman in her fifties or sixties with HIV.

The chain has TRBV9 and TRBJ2-7, with D perhaps matching TRBD2 (6 bases). Germline loops: CDR1 SGDLS, CDR2 YYNGEE. The germline V and J ends were trimmed by 5 bases and 5 bases, with 14 bases remaining between them. This CDR3 is 13 amino acids long. Here the CDR3 reads CASRAFGGDEQYF. The CDR3 region has the DNA TGTGCCAGCAGAGCCTTCGGGGGTGACGAGCAGTACTTC.

The genes are TRBV27 and TRBJ1-2; 7 bases fit TRBD1. From germline, CDR1 is MNHEY and CDR2 SMNVEV (reference sequence). The CDR3 has 13 amino acids. With V trimmed by 5 bases and J by 7 bases, 7 bases remained unmatched. The DNA of the CDR3 is TGTGCCAGCAGTCTCGGGACAGCGACTGGCTACACCTTC. Translation gives CASSLGTATGYTF.

The chain couples TRBV7-2 to TRBJ1-4; D may be TRBD1 (6 bases). Germline loops: CDR1 SGHTA, CDR2 FQGNSA. The CDR3 has 14 residues. The germline V and J ends were trimmed by 5 bases and 6 bases, with 13 bases remaining between them. The CDR3 DNA is TGTGCCAGCAGCGCCGGACAGTTAGATGAAAAACTGTTTTTT. Protein sequence: CASSAGQLDEKLFF.

Worth noting for this clone: An end of the junction does not agree with germline; a read error may underlie this. The V call is TRBV6-1, the J call TRBJ2-2; no reliable D call. Germline CDR1 reads MNHNS; CDR2 reads SASEGT. CDR3 length: 13 amino acids. CDR3 in DNA: TGTGCCATCAGTCGTCAGTCCACCGGGGAGCTGTTTTTT. It codes for CAISRQSTGELFF.

This CDR3 is CASSLEGTPSSYEQYF. DNA for the CDR3: TGCGCCAGCAGCTTGGAAGGGACGCCGAGCTCCTACGAGCAGTACTTC. The chain is built from TRBV5-1 and TRBJ2-7, with D perhaps being TRBD1 or TRBD2 (5 bases each). The CDR3 length is 16 residues. Trimming took 0 bases from V and 0 from J, leaving 13 bases between them. CDR1 and CDR2 from the germline V gene are SGHRS and YFSETQ.

V gene TRBV6-6 combines with J gene TRBJ1-5; 7 bases fit TRBD1. Germline V CDR1 and CDR2: MNHNY, SVGAGI (reference sequence). After removal of 2 bases from V and 2 bases from J, the junction contained 6 bases not matched to a gene. There are 16 residues in the CDR3. As DNA, the CDR3 is TGTGCCAGCAGTTACACCCGGGACAGAGGCAATCAGCCCCAGCATTTT. It encodes CASSYTRDRGNQPQHF.

This clone appeared once. The V and J genes are TRBV7-9 and TRBJ1-4; a possible D gene is TRBD1 (5 bases). V was pared by 5 bases and J by 8 bases, with 9 bases between. Germline CDR1 reads SEHNR; CDR2 reads FQNEAQ (reference sequence). CDR3 length equals 12 residues. The CDR3 bases are TGTGCCAGCAGCCGGCGGGGGGAAAAACTGTTTTTT. Translation: CASSRRGEKLFF.

A single count supports this clone. The chain joins TRBV10-3 to TRBJ1-2, with D perhaps TRBD1 (5 bases). V was trimmed by 0 bases and J by 3 bases, leaving 17 bases between them. The CDR3 is 17 amino acids. Germline lookup yields CDR1 ENHRY and CDR2 SYGVKD. CDR3 loop: CAISESTMRQLHYGYTF. The CDR3 nucleotides are TGTGCCATCAGTGAGTCGACTATGAGACAGTTACACTATGGCTACACCTTC.

The chain employs TRBV11-2 and TRBJ2-3, with TRBD2 identical over 13 bases. Losses at the gene ends were 5 bases for V and 9 bases for J; bases not matched to a gene: 11. Germline V gene sequence: CDR1 SGHAT, CDR2 FQNNGV. The CDR3 length is 16 residues. CDR3 loop: CASSPGTSGVEGTQYF. As DNA, the CDR3 is TGTGCCAGCAGCCCAGGGACTAGCGGGGTTGAGGGGACGCAGTATTTT.

The rearrangement links TRBV6-5 to TRBJ2-7; D not certain. This CDR3 has 13 amino acids. Per germline, CDR1 MNHEY and CDR2 SVGAGI. V dropped 4 bases and J dropped 4 bases, with 11 bases sitting between them. The CDR3 region is CASSSPRVYEQYF. CDR3 in DNA: TGTGCCAGCAGTTCGCCGAGAGTATACGAGCAGTACTTC.

The chain joins TRBV11-1 to TRBJ2-1, with a tentative D call TRBD2 (5 bases). Germline V lookup: CDR1 SGHAT, CDR2 FQDESV (reference sequence). The germline V and J ends were trimmed by 3 bases and 8 bases, with 8 bases remaining between them. The CDR3 extends over 12 amino acids. The CDR3 loop reads CASSFRADEQFF. The CDR3 nucleotides are TGTGCCAGCAGCTTTAGAGCGGATGAGCAGTTCTTC.

J is TRBJ1-1 and V is TRBV10-3; no clear D. V was clipped by 4 bases and J by 1 base, with 7 bases between them. The CDR3 is 13 residues long. Germline CDR1 reads ENHRY; CDR2 reads SYGVKD. CDR3 protein: CAISARQNTEAFF. The CDR3 DNA is TGTGCCATCAGTGCCCGACAGAACACTGAAGCTTTCTTT.

The J gene is TRBJ2-3, the V gene TRBV5-1; D not certain. CDR1 is SGHRS and CDR2 is YFSETQ in the germline V gene. Trimming left V 4 bases short and J 6 bases short, with 12 bases between. The CDR3 runs to 13 residues. CDR3 sequence: CASSLLGVDTQYF. The CDR3, as DNA: TGCGCCAGCAGCCTATTAGGCGTGGATACGCAGTATTTT.

This clone is a singleton in its sample. The V gene is TRBV5-6, the J gene TRBJ2-5; 10 bases fit TRBD1. Germline loops: CDR1 SGHDT, CDR2 YYEEEE. V lost 0 bases to trimming and J lost 5 bases; unmatched junction nucleotides: 7. CDR3 length: 16 amino acids. As DNA, the CDR3 is TGTGCCAGCAGCTTGGCCCCGACAGGGGGCTTGGAGACCCAGTACTTC. Amino acids: CASSLAPTGGLETQYF.

The gene calls are TRBV5-1 and TRBJ2-6; 7 bases match TRBD2. V dropped 2 bases and J dropped 2; count of bases not matched to a gene: 1. The CDR3 is made up of 15 amino acids. The germline gives CDR1 SGHRS, CDR2 YFSETQ. The CDR3 sequence: CASSFGGTGANVLTF. CDR3 DNA: TGCGCCAGCAGCTTCGGGGGGACTGGGGCCAACGTCCTGACTTTC.